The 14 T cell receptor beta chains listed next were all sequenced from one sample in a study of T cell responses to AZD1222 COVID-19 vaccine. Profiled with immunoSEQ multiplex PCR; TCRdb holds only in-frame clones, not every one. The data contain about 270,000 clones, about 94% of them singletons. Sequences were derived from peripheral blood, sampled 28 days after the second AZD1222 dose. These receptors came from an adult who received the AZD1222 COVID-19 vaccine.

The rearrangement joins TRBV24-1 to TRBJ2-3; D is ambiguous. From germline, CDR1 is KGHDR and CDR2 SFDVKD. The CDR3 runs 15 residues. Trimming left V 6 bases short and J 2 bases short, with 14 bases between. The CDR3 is CATSPAESLTDTQYF. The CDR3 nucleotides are TGTGCCACCAGTCCCGCGGAGAGTCTCACAGATACGCAGTATTTT.

This CDR3 is CASSLDSRDGQFSGNTIYF. CDR3 in DNA: TGTGCCAGCAGCTTAGATTCCAGGGATGGACAGTTCTCTGGAAACACCATATATTTT. The gene calls are TRBV7-9 and TRBJ1-3, with a possible D match to TRBD1 (6 bases). Trimming took off 1 base at V and 0 bases at J, with 19 bases between the two ends. CDR3 length equals 19 residues. Per the germline V gene, CDR1 is SEHNR and CDR2 is FQNEAQ (reference sequence).

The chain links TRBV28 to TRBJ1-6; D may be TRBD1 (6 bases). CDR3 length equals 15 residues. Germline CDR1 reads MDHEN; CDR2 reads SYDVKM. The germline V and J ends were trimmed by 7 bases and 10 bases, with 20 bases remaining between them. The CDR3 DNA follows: TGTGCCAGCAATCCCGCGGGACACCTGGAATCACCCCTCCACTTT. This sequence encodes CASNPAGHLESPLHF.

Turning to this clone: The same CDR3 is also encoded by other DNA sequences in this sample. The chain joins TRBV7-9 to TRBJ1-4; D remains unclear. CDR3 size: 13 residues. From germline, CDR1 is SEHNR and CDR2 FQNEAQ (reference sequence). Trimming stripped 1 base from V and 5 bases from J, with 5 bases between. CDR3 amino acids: CASSLGRNEKLFF. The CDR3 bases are TGTGCCAGCAGCTTAGGCAGGAATGAAAAACTGTTTTTT.

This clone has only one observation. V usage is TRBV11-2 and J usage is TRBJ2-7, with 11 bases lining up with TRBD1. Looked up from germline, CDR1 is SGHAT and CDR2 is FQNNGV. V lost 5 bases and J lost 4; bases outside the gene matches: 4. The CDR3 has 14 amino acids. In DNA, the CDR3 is TGTGCCAGCAGCCCTTGGGACAGGGGGTACGAGCAGTACTTC. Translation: CASSPWDRGYEQYF.

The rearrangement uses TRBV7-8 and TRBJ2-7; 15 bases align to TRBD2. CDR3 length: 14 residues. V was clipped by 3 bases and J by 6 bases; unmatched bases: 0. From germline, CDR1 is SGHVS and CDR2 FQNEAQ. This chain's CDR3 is CASSLGLAGGEQYF. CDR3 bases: TGTGCCAGCAGCTTGGGACTAGCGGGGGGCGAGCAGTACTTC. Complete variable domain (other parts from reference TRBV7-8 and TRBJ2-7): GAGVSQSPRYKVAKRGQDVALRCDPISGHVSLFWYQQALGQGPEFLTYFQNEAQLDKSGLPSDRFFAERPEGSVSTLKIQRTQQEDSAVYLCASSLGLAGGEQYFGPGTRLTVT.

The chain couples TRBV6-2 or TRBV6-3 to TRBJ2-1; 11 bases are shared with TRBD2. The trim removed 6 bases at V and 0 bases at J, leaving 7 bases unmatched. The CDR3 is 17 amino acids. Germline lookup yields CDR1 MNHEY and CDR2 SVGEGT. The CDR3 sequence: CASSPGTSGSSYNEQFF. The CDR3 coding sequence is TGTGCCAGCAGCCCTGGGACTAGCGGAAGCTCCTACAATGAGCAGTTCTTC.

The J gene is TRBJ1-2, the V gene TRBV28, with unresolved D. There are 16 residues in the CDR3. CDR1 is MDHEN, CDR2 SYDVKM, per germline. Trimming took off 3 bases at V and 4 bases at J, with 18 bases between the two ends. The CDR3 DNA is TGTGCCAGCAGTTTGGCCACTGGGCCCTCCTTCTATGGCTACACCTTC. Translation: CASSLATGPSFYGYTF.

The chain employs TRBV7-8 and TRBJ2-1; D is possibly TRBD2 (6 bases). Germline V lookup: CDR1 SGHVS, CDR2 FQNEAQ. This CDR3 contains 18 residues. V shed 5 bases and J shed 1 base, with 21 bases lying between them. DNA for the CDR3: TGTGCCAGCAGCCCCTTAGGTGGCGGGATATCATCCTACAATGAGCAGTTCTTC. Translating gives CASSPLGGGISSYNEQFF.

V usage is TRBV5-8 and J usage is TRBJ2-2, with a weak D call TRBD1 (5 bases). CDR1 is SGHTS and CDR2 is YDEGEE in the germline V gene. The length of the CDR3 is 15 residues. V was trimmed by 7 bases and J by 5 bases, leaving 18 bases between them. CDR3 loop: CASLPWTSGTGELFF. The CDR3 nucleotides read TGTGCCAGCCTCCCCTGGACAAGTGGTACCGGGGAGCTGTTTTTT.

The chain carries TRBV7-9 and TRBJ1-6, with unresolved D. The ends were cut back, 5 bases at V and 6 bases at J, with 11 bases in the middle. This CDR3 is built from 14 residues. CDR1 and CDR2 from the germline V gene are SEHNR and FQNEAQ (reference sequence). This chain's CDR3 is CASSTGNFNSPLHF. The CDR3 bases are TGTGCCAGCAGCACTGGGAACTTTAATTCACCCCTCCACTTT.

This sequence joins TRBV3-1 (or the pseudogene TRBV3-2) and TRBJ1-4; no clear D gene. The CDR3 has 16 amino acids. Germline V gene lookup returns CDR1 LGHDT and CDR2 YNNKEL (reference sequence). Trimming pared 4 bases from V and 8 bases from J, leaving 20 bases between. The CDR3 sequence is CASSPGGSGRAEKLFF. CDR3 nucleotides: TGTGCCAGCAGCCCAGGAGGCAGCGGAAGAGCGGAAAAACTGTTTTTT.

As DNA, the CDR3 is TGTGCCAGCAGTATCAGACTTAGGGGTGAAAAACTGTTTTTT. Translating it yields CASSIRLRGEKLFF. The chain links TRBV2 to TRBJ1-4; perhaps TRBD1 as D (5 bases). The CDR3 is 14 residues long. V dropped 5 bases and J dropped 7 bases, with 14 bases sitting between them. The germline V gene encodes CDR1 SNHLY and CDR2 FYNNEI.

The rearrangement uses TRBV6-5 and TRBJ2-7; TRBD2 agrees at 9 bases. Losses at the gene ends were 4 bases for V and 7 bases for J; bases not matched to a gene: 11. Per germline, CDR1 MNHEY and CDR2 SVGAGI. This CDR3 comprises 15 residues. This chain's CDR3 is CASSLVAGEPWEQYF. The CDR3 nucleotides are TGTGCCAGCAGTTTAGTAGCGGGAGAGCCTTGGGAGCAGTACTTC.